The clone carrying this T cell receptor beta chain appeared a few times. Its antigen is unidentified. Each CDR3 protein gets one entry after TCRdb re-called the RT-PCR reads with MiXCR. The table lists 500,000 or so distinct CDR3 sequences, about 15% of them singletons, with approximately 3% in the top ten. The data were obtained in a study of response to subunit inactivated influenza vaccine. Whole-study findings and limits: Authors suggested seasonal influenza vaccinations each recruit few new T cells.

Deletions cut 5 bases from V and 10 bases from J, with 9 bases between. This CDR3 comprises 11 residues. Germline assignment: CDR1 SGHTA and CDR2 FQGNSA. This TCR came from a man in his fifties or sixties who received an inactivated influenza vaccine. Source: CD4+ T cells sorted from PBMCs, taken about 24 months after vaccination. This sequence joins TRBV7-2 and TRBJ1-5, with D unresolved. The DNA of the CDR3 is TGTGCCAGCAGCCAGGAGGGTCCCCAGCATTTT. It translates to CASSQEGPQHF.